The text below deals with one TCR beta chain. From blood CD8+ and CD4+ T cells, the TCR beta chain was sequenced. TEMRA cells were FACS-enriched, and CD8+ and CD4+ T cells were isolated negatively. Germline V gene lookup returns CDR1 MGHRA and CDR2 YSYEKL. V was pared by 0 bases and J by 9 bases, with 9 bases between. The CDR3 totals 13 residues. These data originate in a study of CD8 T cells in Susac syndrome. RNA was extracted with the RNeasy kit, and a quantity of roughly 0.45 to 1 ug was reverse transcribed using random hexamers. immunoSEQ multiplex PCR amplified TCR beta CDR3 across 54 Vbeta, 13 Jbeta. TCRdb reprocessed the immunoSEQ multiplex PCR reads with MiXCR, giving one entry per CDR3 protein. The table records around 280,000 distinct CDR3 sequences, roughly 85% of them present only once.

The origin of this receptor is a human donor with multiple sclerosis. V and J are TRBV4-1 and TRBJ2-1, with D perhaps matching TRBD2 (5 bases). Sequences were obtained from CD8+ T cells from PBMCs. Written as DNA, the CDR3 is TGCGCCAGCAGCCAAGATCTTGAGGGTGAGCAGTTCTTC. Translation gives CASSQDLEGEQFF.